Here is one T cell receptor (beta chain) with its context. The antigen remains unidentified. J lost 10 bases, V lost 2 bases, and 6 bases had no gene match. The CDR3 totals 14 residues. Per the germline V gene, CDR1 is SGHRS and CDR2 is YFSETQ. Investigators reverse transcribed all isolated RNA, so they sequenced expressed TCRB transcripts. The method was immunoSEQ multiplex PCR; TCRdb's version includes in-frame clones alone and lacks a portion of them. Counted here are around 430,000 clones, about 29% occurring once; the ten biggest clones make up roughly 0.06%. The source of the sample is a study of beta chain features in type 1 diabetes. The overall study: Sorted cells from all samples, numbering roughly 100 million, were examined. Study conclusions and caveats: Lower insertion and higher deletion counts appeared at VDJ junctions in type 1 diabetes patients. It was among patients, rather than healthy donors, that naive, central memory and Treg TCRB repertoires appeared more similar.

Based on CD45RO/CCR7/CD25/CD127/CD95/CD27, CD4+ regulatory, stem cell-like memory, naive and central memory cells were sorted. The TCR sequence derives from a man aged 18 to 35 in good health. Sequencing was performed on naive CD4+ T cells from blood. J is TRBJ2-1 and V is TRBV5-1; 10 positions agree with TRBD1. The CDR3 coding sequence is TGCGCCAGCAGCTTCGGGACAGGGGAACGAGAGCAGTTCTTC. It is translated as CASSFGTGEREQFF.